This TCR beta chain came from a study of T cell changes during pregnancy in multiple sclerosis. Libraries were prepared by immunoSEQ multiplex PCR; TCRdb keeps only in-frame clonotypes and omits some of them. The profile covers some 73,000 clones, with roughly 92% appearing a single time and roughly 3% taken by the ten largest. Here the sequenced sample was peripheral blood, taken in the third trimester of pregnancy. This receptor was identified in a female donor in good health, enrolled as a control in a pregnancy study.

DNA for the CDR3: TGTGCCAGCAGCTTACTAGCGATGGGGGCCAACGTCCTGACTTTC. Translation: CASSLLAMGANVLTF. The chain recombines TRBV9 with TRBJ2-6, with TRBD2 matching 7 bases. The trim removed 4 bases at V and 4 bases at J, leaving 5 bases unmatched. CDR3 length equals 15 residues. The V gene's germline CDR1 is SGDLS and CDR2 YYNGEE.